Shown below are 16 T cell receptor beta chains from a single sample sequenced in a study of blood T cell repertoires in COVID-19. The table came from immunoSEQ multiplex PCR; TCRdb's copy has only in-frame clones and leaves some out. The sample records over 45,000 clones, approximately 89% being singletons. The specimen was peripheral blood. These receptors were obtained from a woman older than 75 with acute or convalescent COVID-19.

V is TRBV7-8 and J is TRBJ1-2, with 7 bases lining up with TRBD1. J lost 2 bases, V lost 5 bases, and 8 bases had no gene match. This CDR3 comprises 15 residues. Germline lookup yields CDR1 SGHVS and CDR2 FQNEAQ. The CDR3 here is CASSRRGGENYGYTF. As DNA, the CDR3 is TGTGCCAGCAGCCGTCGAGGGGGCGAAAACTATGGCTACACCTTC.

The chain couples TRBV19 to TRBJ2-1; D may be TRBD2 (6 bases). Germline V CDR1 and CDR2: LNHDA, SQIVND (reference sequence). The CDR3 extends over 17 amino acids. The ends were cut back, 9 bases at V and 7 bases at J, with 28 bases in the middle. The CDR3 sequence: CASQTGTGTGGGNEQFF. CDR3 bases: TGTGCCAGCCAAACCGGAACCGGGACTGGGGGAGGAAATGAGCAGTTCTTC.

The chain links TRBV29-1 to TRBJ2-2, with 9 nucleotides matching TRBD1. This CDR3 has 14 amino acids. CDR1 SQVTM and CDR2 ANQGSEA come from the germline V gene. V trimming: 7 bases; J trimming: 3 bases; junction bases outside the gene matches: 6. The chain's CDR3 is CSGGQGRDTGELFF. The CDR3 nucleotides read TGCAGCGGAGGACAGGGGAGGGACACCGGGGAGCTGTTTTTT.

This clone was counted a single time. The genes are TRBV7-2 and TRBJ2-7, with D perhaps matching TRBD2 (6 bases). V was cut by 6 bases and J by 2 bases, with 14 bases left in between. Germline values: CDR1 SGHTA, CDR2 FQGNSA. The CDR3 has 14 amino acids. This chain's CDR3 is CASRLSAGTYEQYF. The CDR3 nucleotides are TGTGCCAGCAGGCTTTCGGCGGGGACCTACGAGCAGTACTTC.

J is TRBJ1-1 and V is TRBV3-1 (or the pseudogene TRBV3-2), with 7 bases fitting TRBD1. The trim removed 1 base at V and 5 bases at J, leaving 7 bases unmatched. Looked up from germline, CDR1 is LGHDT and CDR2 is YNNKEL (reference sequence). The CDR3 is 15 amino acids. This CDR3 reads CASSQAYPRGTEAFF. DNA of the CDR3: TGTGCCAGCAGCCAAGCCTACCCCAGGGGGACTGAAGCTTTCTTT.

This chain connects TRBV4-1 to TRBJ1-4, with D maybe TRBD1 (6 bases). This CDR3 region has 17 residues. V lost 0 bases and J lost 5, with 16 bases in between. The germline CDR1 and CDR2 sequences are MGHRA and YSYEKL. The CDR3 coding sequence is TGCGCCAGCAGCCAAGAGGGAGGGGCGAGGGGGAATGAAAAACTGTTTTTT. This translates into CASSQEGGARGNEKLFF.

This rearrangement joins TRBV3-1 (or the pseudogene TRBV3-2) to TRBJ2-5; a weak D match, TRBD2 (6 bases). Germline V gene lookup returns CDR1 LGHDT and CDR2 YNNKEL (reference sequence). The CDR3 has 13 amino acids. Trimming left V 4 bases short and J 5 bases short, with 11 bases between. Written as DNA, the CDR3 is TGTGCCAGCAGCCCCGGACTATCGGAGACCCAGTACTTC. Protein sequence: CASSPGLSETQYF.

This clone was seen once. J is TRBJ2-2 and V is TRBV5-1; 7 bases map to TRBD1. V trimming: 2 bases; J trimming: 3 bases; junction bases outside the gene matches: 4. Germline values: CDR1 SGHRS, CDR2 YFSETQ. The CDR3 consists of 15 residues. The chain's CDR3 is CASSFTGAYTGELFF. CDR3 in DNA: TGCGCCAGCAGCTTTACAGGGGCGTACACCGGGGAGCTGTTTTTT.

V and J are TRBV2 and TRBJ2-3, with 10 bases lining up with TRBD2. Trimming cost V 6 bases and J 5 bases; bases outside gene matches: 8. The CDR3 totals 15 residues. CDR1 and CDR2 from the germline V gene are SNHLY and FYNNEI. CDR3 amino acids: CASSPRLAGLDTQYF. CDR3 coding DNA: TGTGCCAGCAGCCCACGACTAGCGGGTTTAGATACGCAGTATTTT.

The J gene is TRBJ1-1, the V gene TRBV18, with 8 bases identical to TRBD1. The CDR3 contains 15 residues. In germline, CDR1 is KGHSH, CDR2 LQKENI. With 4 bases clipped from V and 4 bases from J, the junction kept 8 bases outside the gene matches. This CDR3 is CASSRVEQGGTEAFF. CDR3 bases: TGTGCCAGCTCACGGGTCGAACAGGGGGGCACTGAAGCTTTCTTT.

The rearrangement joins TRBV28 to TRBJ1-1, with D tentatively TRBD1 (6 bases). Germline V lookup: CDR1 MDHEN, CDR2 SYDVKM. V was cut by 2 bases and J by 3 bases, with 16 bases left in between. There are 16 residues in the CDR3. CDR3 region: CASSLMGGGADTEAFF. Here the CDR3 DNA reads TGTGCCAGCAGTTTAATGGGTGGGGGGGCTGACACTGAAGCTTTCTTT.

V is TRBV6-5 and J is TRBJ1-2; 7 positions agree with TRBD1. J was trimmed by 7 bases and V by 10 bases; bases with no gene match: 9. Germline CDR1 is MNHEY and CDR2 is SVGAGI. This CDR3 is 12 amino acids long. This CDR3 reads CATTTGLVGYTF. The CDR3 nucleotides are TGTGCCACCACGACAGGGCTTGTTGGCTACACCTTC.

The chain employs TRBV10-3 and TRBJ2-3, with TRBD2 matching over 10 bases. The CDR3 is 15 residues long. V lost 6 bases, J lost 2 bases, and 5 bases stayed unmatched. The germline gives CDR1 ENHRY, CDR2 SYGVKD. As DNA, the CDR3 is TGTGCCATCAGAGAGACTAGCGGGTCCACAGATACGCAGTATTTT. This translates into CAIRETSGSTDTQYF.

The J gene is TRBJ1-6, the V gene TRBV2; 7 positions agree with TRBD1. The CDR3 spans 16 residues. Germline CDR1 reads SNHLY; CDR2 reads FYNNEI. Trimming removed 6 bases from V and 6 bases from J; junction bases left unmatched: 11. The CDR3 sequence: CASSPKAGQLNSPLHF. Here the CDR3 DNA reads TGTGCCAGCAGCCCAAAGGCGGGACAGCTTAATTCACCCCTCCACTTT.

This chain joins TRBV9 and TRBJ1-5; D gene unclear. The CDR3 has 15 amino acids. Trimming removed 4 bases at V and 6 bases at J, with 17 bases between. In germline, CDR1 is SGDLS, CDR2 YYNGEE. CDR3 nucleotides: TGTGCCAGCAGCTTATCAGCGGGCCTCTCTCAGCCCCAGCATTTT. Protein sequence: CASSLSAGLSQPQHF.

The V call is TRBV21-1, the J call TRBJ1-5; the tabulated D call, TRBD1, remains unverified against the DNA. TRBV21-1 is reported as a pseudogene. The CDR3 covers 17 residues. CDR3 region: CASSKRGQRSSNQPQHF. The CDR3 region has the DNA TGTGCCAGCAGCAAGAGGGGACAGCGATCTAGCAATCAGCCCCAGCATTTT.